Each of the 17 T cell receptor beta chains below was sequenced from the same sample in a study of regulatory T cells in long-lasting Graves disease. CDR3 regions were amplified by Arm-PCR using iRepertoire HTBI primers to build TCR beta libraries. TCRdb itself ran the multiplex PCR reads through MiXCR, one entry per CDR3 protein. This table holds approximately 470,000 distinct CDR3 sequences, roughly 16% found once. As to time point: newly diagnosed GD, antithyroid drugs for less than 3 months. Extracted RNA from PBMCs served as the source of the TCR library. These records were also assigned to another study, of T cells in Graves' hyperthyroidism and ophthalmopathy.

The material sequenced was peripheral blood mononuclear cells (PBMCs), taken at new diagnosis, from a patient treated with antithyroid drugs. The receptors here all came from a man aged 40-55 years with Graves disease.

This clonotype has ten or more counts. V gene TRBV12-3 or TRBV12-4 combines with J gene TRBJ2-3; D might be TRBD1 (5 bases). The J call may not be correct, given that the DNA end is closer to TRBJ2-5. The CDR3 runs 13 residues. Here the CDR3 reads CASSLAGRGTQYF. CDR3 DNA: TGTGCCAGCAGTTTAGCGGGGCGAGGGACCCAGTACTTC.

This clonotype was observed a few times. The chain employs TRBV29-1 and TRBJ2-7; 7 nucleotides agree with TRBD1. This CDR3 comprises 11 residues. The germline gives CDR1 SQVTM, CDR2 ANQGSEA. Unmatched junction bases numbered 2, after V lost 7 bases and J lost 2 bases. As DNA, the CDR3 is TGCAGCGCGGGACAGCCCTACGAGCAGTACTTC. Amino acids: CSAGQPYEQYF.

The chain has TRBV19 and TRBJ1-4; no reliable D call. The V end lost 2 bases, the J end lost 4 bases, and 8 bases lay between the germline ends. The CDR3 runs to 14 residues. Germline values: CDR1 LNHDA, CDR2 SQIVND (reference sequence). CDR3 in amino acids: CASSIRGINEKLFF. In DNA form, the CDR3 reads TGTGCCAGTAGTATACGAGGGATTAATGAAAAACTGTTTTTT.

The sample holds many counts of this clonotype. The gene calls are TRBV27 and TRBJ2-7; 7 bases match TRBD1. The CDR3 loop spans 16 amino acids. Trimming cost V 2 bases and J 3 bases; bases outside gene matches: 10. Germline CDR1 is MNHEY and CDR2 is SMNVEV (reference sequence). CDR3 bases: TGTGCCAGCAGTTTAAGGACAGGACCCGTAAACTACGAGCAGTACTTC. It specifies CASSLRTGPVNYEQYF.

This clonotype was seen at least ten times. The chain couples TRBV12-3 or TRBV12-4 to TRBJ2-7; D is perhaps TRBD2 (5 bases). The CDR3 totals 13 residues. V dropped 6 bases and J dropped 3 bases, with 12 bases sitting between them. CDR3 protein: CASSGETHYEQYF. CDR3 coding DNA: TGTGCCAGCAGCGGGGAAACTCACTACGAGCAGTACTTC.

The CDR3 DNA follows: TGCAGTGCTAGAGAGCCTAGCGAAACCTACGAGCAGTACTTC. As protein: CSAREPSETYEQYF. The genes are TRBV20-1 and TRBJ2-7; tentative D call: TRBD2 (6 bases). This CDR3 is built from 14 residues. The germline gives CDR1 DFQATT, CDR2 SNEGSKA (reference sequence). Trimming stripped 0 bases from V and 2 bases from J, with 11 bases between.

Many counts were recorded for this clonotype. The chain uses TRBV19 and TRBJ1-1, with 9 bases lining up with TRBD1. The trim removed 5 bases at V and 6 bases at J, leaving 16 bases unmatched. The CDR3 has 17 amino acids. The germline gives CDR1 LNHDA, CDR2 SQIVND (reference sequence). The CDR3 spells CASSPSSGQGREAEAFF. The CDR3 coding sequence is TGTGCCAGTAGTCCCTCCTCGGGACAGGGCAGGGAGGCTGAAGCTTTCTTT.

This clonotype was seen repeatedly, ten times or more. The rearrangement links TRBV20-1 to TRBJ2-7; 7 positions match TRBD2. From germline, CDR1 is DFQATT and CDR2 SNEGSKA (reference sequence). With V trimmed by 2 bases and J by 0 bases, 4 bases remained unmatched. The CDR3 extends over 14 amino acids. CDR3 sequence: CSARSSGNSYEQYF. The CDR3 DNA sequence: TGCAGTGCTAGATCTAGCGGAAACTCCTACGAGCAGTACTTC.

Ten or more counts support this clonotype. The V and J genes are TRBV6-5 and TRBJ2-3; the D gene is possibly TRBD2 (5 bases). Trimming shortened V by 2 bases and J by 0 bases, and 9 bases separated the two germline ends. Per the germline V gene, CDR1 is MNHEY and CDR2 is SVGAGI. The CDR3 has 15 residues. Here the CDR3 reads CASSYARTSTDTQYF. CDR3 nucleotides: TGTGCCAGCAGTTACGCCAGGACTAGCACAGATACGCAGTATTTT.

The chain couples TRBV19 to TRBJ1-1, with D unresolved. V was cut by 6 bases and J by 3 bases, with 14 bases left in between. The CDR3 is 14 amino acids. Germline values: CDR1 LNHDA, CDR2 SQIVND (reference sequence). The CDR3 nucleotides read TGTGCCAGTAGCGACGGAGCGCTATACACTGAAGCTTTCTTT. Its protein is CASSDGALYTEAFF.

This clonotype was counted between two and nine times. The chain links TRBV4-1 to TRBJ1-3; possibly TRBD1 for D (5 bases). The CDR3 covers 15 residues. CDR1 is MGHRA, CDR2 YSYEKL, per germline. V dropped 2 bases and J dropped 7 bases, with 15 bases sitting between them. The CDR3 reads CASSQSQGVWNTIYF. CDR3 in DNA: TGCGCCAGCAGCCAATCCCAGGGTGTTTGGAACACCATATATTTT.

This clonotype has just a few counts. The chain couples TRBV7-9 to TRBJ1-1; a possible D gene is TRBD1 (5 bases). V dropped 4 bases and J dropped 1 base, with 16 bases sitting between them. This CDR3 region has 16 residues. From germline, CDR1 is SEHNR and CDR2 FQNEAQ (reference sequence). The CDR3 bases are TGTGCCAGCAGCTCGGACGGGGCTTTTCGGAACACTGAAGCTTTCTTT. Residues: CASSSDGAFRNTEAFF.

There are many counts of this clonotype. CDR3 DNA: TGTGCCACCAGTGATCCCAGGGCCGAGGGGTACAATGAGCAGTTCTTC. It is translated as CATSDPRAEGYNEQFF. The chain couples TRBV24-1 to TRBJ2-1; TRBD1 or TRBD2 may be the D gene (5 bases each). Germline V gene lookup returns CDR1 KGHDR and CDR2 SFDVKD. V lost 3 bases and J lost 4, with 15 bases in between. The CDR3 sequence is 16 residues long.

The chain couples TRBV6-1 to TRBJ1-2, with 10 bases matching TRBD1. CDR1 is MNHNS, CDR2 SASEGT, per germline. The CDR3 contains 14 residues. J gave up 4 bases and V 8 bases, and 7 bases lay outside the gene matches. CDR3 DNA sequence: TGTGCCAGCGGGGGGACAGGGGACCGCTATGGCTACACCTTC. Translating gives CASGGTGDRYGYTF.

This clonotype was seen more than once but under ten times. The chain carries TRBV4-2 and TRBJ2-7; D gene uncertain. Deletions cut 0 bases from V and 10 bases from J, with 16 bases between. The CDR3 has 14 amino acids. Germline lookup yields CDR1 LGHNA and CDR2 YNFKEQ. In DNA, the CDR3 is TGTGCCAGCAGCCAAGATCCCGCGACTCGCACCCAGTACTTC. Its translation is CASSQDPATRTQYF.

This chain uses TRBV6-2 or TRBV6-3 with TRBJ2-2, with a possible D match to TRBD2 (5 bases). Germline values: CDR1 MNHEY, CDR2 SVGEGT. CDR3 length: 17 residues. V was trimmed by 0 bases and J by 4 bases, leaving 15 bases between them. The DNA of the CDR3 is TGTGCCAGCAGTTACTCGAGATTCACGGGGTCCACCGGGGAGCTGTTTTTT. Protein sequence: CASSYSRFTGSTGELFF.

In its sample, this clonotype was seen a few times. One junction end disagrees with the germline gene, perhaps due to a read error. This rearrangement joins TRBV12-3 or TRBV12-4 to TRBJ2-7, with D maybe TRBD2 (5 bases). CDR3 size: 14 residues. The CDR3 region has the DNA TGTGCCAGCAGTTTCGTGGTGGGAGAAGGCGAGCAGCACTTC. Its protein is CASSFVVGEGEQHF.